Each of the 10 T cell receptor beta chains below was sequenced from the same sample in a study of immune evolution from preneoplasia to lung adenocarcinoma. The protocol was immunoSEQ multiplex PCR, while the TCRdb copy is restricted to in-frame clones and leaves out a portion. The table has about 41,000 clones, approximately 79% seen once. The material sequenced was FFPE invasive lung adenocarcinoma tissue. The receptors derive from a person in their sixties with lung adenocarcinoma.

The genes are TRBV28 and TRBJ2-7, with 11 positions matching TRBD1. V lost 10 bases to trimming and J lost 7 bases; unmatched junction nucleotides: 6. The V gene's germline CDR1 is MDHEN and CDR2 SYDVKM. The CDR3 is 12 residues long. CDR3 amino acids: CATRTGGKEQYF. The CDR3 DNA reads TGTGCCACTCGGACAGGGGGCAAGGAGCAGTACTTC.

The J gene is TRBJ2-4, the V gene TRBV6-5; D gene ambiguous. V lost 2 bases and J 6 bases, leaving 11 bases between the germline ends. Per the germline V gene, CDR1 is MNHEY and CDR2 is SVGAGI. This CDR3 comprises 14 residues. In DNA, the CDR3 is TGTGCCAGCAGTTACGGACGATGGGGAAACATTCAGTACTTC. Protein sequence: CASSYGRWGNIQYF.

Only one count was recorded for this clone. CDR3 bases: TGTGCCAGCAGTTTCACTGAAGCTTTCTTT. Protein product: CASSFTEAFF. The chain joins TRBV28 to TRBJ1-1; no clear D. The V gene lost 3 bases and the J gene lost 4 bases, with 0 bases spanning the gap. The CDR3 extends over 10 amino acids. Germline V lookup: CDR1 MDHEN, CDR2 SYDVKM.

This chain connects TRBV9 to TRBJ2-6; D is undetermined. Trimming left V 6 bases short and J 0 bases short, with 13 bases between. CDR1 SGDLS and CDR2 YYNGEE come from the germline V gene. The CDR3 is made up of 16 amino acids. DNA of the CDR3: TGTGCCAGCAATAAGGCCCCTAGCTCTGGGGCCAACGTCCTGACTTTC. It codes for CASNKAPSSGANVLTF.

Written as DNA, the CDR3 is TGTGCCAGCAGCTTACAGGGTAGCACTGAAGCTTTCTTT. Its translation is CASSLQGSTEAFF. This chain links TRBV11-3 with TRBJ1-1; TRBD1 might be the D (5 bases). V shed 2 bases and J shed 4 bases, with 8 bases lying between them. CDR3 length equals 13 residues. Germline V gene data show CDR1 as SGHNT and CDR2 as YENEEA.

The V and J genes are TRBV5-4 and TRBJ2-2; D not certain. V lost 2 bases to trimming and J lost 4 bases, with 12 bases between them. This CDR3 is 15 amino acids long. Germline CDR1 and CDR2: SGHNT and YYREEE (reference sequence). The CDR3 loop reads CASSFRNSLTGELFF. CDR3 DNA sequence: TGTGCCAGCAGCTTTAGGAACAGTCTCACCGGGGAGCTGTTTTTT.

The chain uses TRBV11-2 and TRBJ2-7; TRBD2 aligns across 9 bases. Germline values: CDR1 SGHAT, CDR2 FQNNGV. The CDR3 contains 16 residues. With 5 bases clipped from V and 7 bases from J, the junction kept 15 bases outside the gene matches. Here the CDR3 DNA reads TGTGCCAGCAGCCCTACACCGGGACTAGCTCCCTTGGAGCAGTACTTC. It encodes CASSPTPGLAPLEQYF.

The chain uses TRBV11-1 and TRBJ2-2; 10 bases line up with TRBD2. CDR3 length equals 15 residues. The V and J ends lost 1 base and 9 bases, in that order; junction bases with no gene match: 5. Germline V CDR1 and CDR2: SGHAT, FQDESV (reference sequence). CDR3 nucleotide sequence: TGTGCCAGCAGCTTAGTGTCTAGCGGGAGCCGGGAGCTGTTTTTT. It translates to CASSLVSSGSRELFF.

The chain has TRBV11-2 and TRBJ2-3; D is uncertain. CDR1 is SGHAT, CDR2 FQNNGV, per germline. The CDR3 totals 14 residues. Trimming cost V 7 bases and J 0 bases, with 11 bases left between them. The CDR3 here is CASTPLGSTDTQYF. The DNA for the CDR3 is TGTGCCAGCACCCCCTTGGGGAGCACAGATACGCAGTATTTT. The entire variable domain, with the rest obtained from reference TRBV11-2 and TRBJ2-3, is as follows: EAGVAQSPRYKIIEKRQSVAFWCNPISGHATLYWYQQILGQGPKLLIQFQNNGVVDDSQLPKDRFSAERLKGVDSTLKIQPAKLEDSAVYLCASTPLGSTDTQYFGPGTRLTVL.

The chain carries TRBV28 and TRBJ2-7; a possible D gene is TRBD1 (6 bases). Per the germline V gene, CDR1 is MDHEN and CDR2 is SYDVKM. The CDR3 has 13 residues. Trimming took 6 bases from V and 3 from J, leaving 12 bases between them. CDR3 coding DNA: TGTGCCAGCAGGTCCGGGACAAGCTACGAGCAGTACTTC. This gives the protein CASRSGTSYEQYF.